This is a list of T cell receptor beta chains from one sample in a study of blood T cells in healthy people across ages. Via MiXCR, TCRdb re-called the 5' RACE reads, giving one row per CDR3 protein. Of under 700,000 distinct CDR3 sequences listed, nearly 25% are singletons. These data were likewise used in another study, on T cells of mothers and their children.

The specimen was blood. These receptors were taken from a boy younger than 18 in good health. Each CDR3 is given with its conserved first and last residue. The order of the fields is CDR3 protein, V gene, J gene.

CASSYSIRSGNTIYF	TRBV6-5	TRBJ1-3
CASSEVRGNSPLHF	TRBV2	TRBJ1-6
CASSVGRDRGYEQYF	TRBV7-9	TRBJ2-7
CASSPYLQGELFF	TRBV7-2	TRBJ2-2
CATRDMGQPNTEAFF	TRBV24-1	TRBJ1-1
CASSHSLGQGGGNTIYF	TRBV6-5	TRBJ1-3
CASSLQDRVTRNYGYTF	TRBV28	TRBJ1-2
CASTIARDSHEQYF	TRBV28	TRBJ2-7
CASSPPELARRKETQYF	TRBV18	TRBJ2-5
CASSFRTGVETQYF	TRBV13	TRBJ2-5
CASSFYLDPSGTDIQYF	TRBV7-9	TRBJ2-4
CASSPGTGYQPQHF	TRBV12-3/TRBV12-4	TRBJ1-5
CSARLGPQETQYF	TRBV20-1	TRBJ2-5
CSARGQGAYEQYF	TRBV20-1	TRBJ2-7
CSARDTKGGGLYNEQFF	TRBV20-1	.
CRAVRDDSYEQYF	TRBV20-1	TRBJ2-7
CASGLTGAVEAFF	TRBV12-5	TRBJ1-1
CASSLGQGSPRAQYF	TRBV11-2	TRBJ2-5
CSVESGPYNEQFF	TRBV29-1	TRBJ2-1
CSARLSGTPLGNEQFF	TRBV20-1	TRBJ2-1
CASSLRLPSNEQFF	TRBV28	TRBJ2-1
CASSHGPGAWSNQPQHF	TRBV4-1	TRBJ1-5
CASSRSGTDEKLFF	TRBV16	TRBJ1-4
CASSLGTPAGELFF	TRBV27	TRBJ2-2
CSARDPAGGRGNEQFF	TRBV20-1	TRBJ2-1
CASGWGQGYEQYF	TRBV19	TRBJ2-7
CASSRVAGGTDTQYF	TRBV4-3	TRBJ2-3
CASSQTSGGTQETQYF	TRBV4-3	TRBJ2-5
CATSDLTGDTQYF	TRBV24-1	TRBJ2-3
CASSQDRPGANQPQHF	TRBV3-1	TRBJ1-5
CASSRQSTNEKLFF	TRBV7-2	TRBJ1-4
CASSQDFDGYNEQFF	TRBV4-3	.
CASSLAGQPNEKLFF	TRBV5-1	TRBJ1-4
CASRSNLDEQYF	TRBV2	.
CASSPPRGDRHYEQYF	TRBV28	TRBJ2-7
CSASGLAGFYNEQFF	TRBV20-1	TRBJ2-1
CASSLSYGYTF	TRBV12-3/TRBV12-4	TRBJ1-2
CASSASGFSYEQYF	TRBV19	TRBJ2-7
CASSQDRARNQPQHF	TRBV4-2	TRBJ1-5
CAISRRIEFTDTQYF	TRBV10-3	TRBJ2-3
CAISEPDYTDTQYF	TRBV10-3	TRBJ2-3
CAGSFVGGIEQYF	TRBV27	TRBJ2-7
CASSPGTATRYGYTF	TRBV5-5	TRBJ1-2
CASSFPGQGIHGYTF	TRBV5-6	TRBJ1-2
CASSQDARHEQYF	TRBV4-1	TRBJ2-7
CASSYLGTPGNTIYF	TRBV6-6	TRBJ1-3
CASSFSGEEVEKLFF	TRBV5-1	TRBJ1-4
CASSKVASGVYNEQFF	TRBV21-1	.
CASSLASPMSGGHGYTF	TRBV5-1	TRBJ1-2
CASSERLAKNIQYF	TRBV2	TRBJ2-4
CASSYAAGGEETQYF	TRBV6-2/TRBV6-3	TRBJ2-5
CASSVLGESSYEQYF	TRBV9	TRBJ2-7
CASSPGQTMNTEAFF	TRBV6-2/TRBV6-3	TRBJ1-1
CASSQDSGSAGELFF	TRBV14	TRBJ2-2
CASALRDIANQPQHF	TRBV19	TRBJ1-5